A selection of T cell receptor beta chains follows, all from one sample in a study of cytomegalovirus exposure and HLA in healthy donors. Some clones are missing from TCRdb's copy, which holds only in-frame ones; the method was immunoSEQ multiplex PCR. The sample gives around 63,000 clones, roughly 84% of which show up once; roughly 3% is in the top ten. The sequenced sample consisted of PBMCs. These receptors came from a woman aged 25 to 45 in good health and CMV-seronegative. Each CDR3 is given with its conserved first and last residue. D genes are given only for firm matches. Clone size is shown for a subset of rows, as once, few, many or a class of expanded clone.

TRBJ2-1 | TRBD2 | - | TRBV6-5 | TGTGCCAGCAGTTTGACTAGCGGGAGGCGCGATGAGCAGTTCTTC | CASSLTSGRRDEQFF
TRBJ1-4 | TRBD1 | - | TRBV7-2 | TGTGCCAGCAGCTTAACCAGGGGGCGCATTGAAAAACTGTTTTTT | CASSLTRGRIEKLFF
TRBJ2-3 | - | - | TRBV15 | TGTGCCACCAGCAGAGTCGCAGGGGAGTCCACAGATACGCAGTATTTT | CATSRVAGESTDTQYF
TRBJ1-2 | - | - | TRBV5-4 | TGTGCCAGCAGCTTGGATCCAGGAATAGATGGCTACACCTTC | CASSLDPGIDGYTF
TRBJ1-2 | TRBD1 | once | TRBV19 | TGTGCCAGTAGTTTGCGACAGGGGGCTGGGTATGGCTACACCTTC | CASSLRQGAGYGYTF
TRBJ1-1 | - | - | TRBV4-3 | TGCGCCAGCAGCCAAGAAGGACTTTTGAACACTGAAGCTTTCTTT | CASSQEGLLNTEAFF
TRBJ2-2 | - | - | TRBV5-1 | TGCGCCAGCACAGGAGGCGGGGCGACCGGGGAGCTGTTTTTT | CASTGGGATGELFF
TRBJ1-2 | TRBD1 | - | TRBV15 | TGTGCCACCAGCAGCGAACCGGGACAGGCGACGGGCTACACCTTC | CATSSEPGQATGYTF
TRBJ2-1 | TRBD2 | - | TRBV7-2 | TGTGCCAGCAGCTTAAAATCGGGAGGTGGGGTTGAGCAGTTCTTC | CASSLKSGGGVEQFF
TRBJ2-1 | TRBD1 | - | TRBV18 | TGTGCCAGCTCACCGGGACAGGGGTTCAATGAGCAGTTCTTC | CASSPGQGFNEQFF
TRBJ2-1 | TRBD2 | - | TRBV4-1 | TGCGCCAGCAGCCTTTCTTTAGCGGGAGTTAGAGTCAATGAGCAGTTCTTC | CASSLSLAGVRVNEQFF
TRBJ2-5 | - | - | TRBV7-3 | TGTGCCAGCAGCTTGGGGAGTTCGGAAGAGACCCAGTACTTC | CASSLGSSEETQYF
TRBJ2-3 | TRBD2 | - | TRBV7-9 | TGTGCCAGCAGATCATACCGACTAGCGGGACCGAGCACAGATACGCAGTATTTT | CASRSYRLAGPSTDTQYF
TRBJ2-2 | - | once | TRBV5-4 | TGTGCCAGCAGCTTCGGAGGGACGCCGTCGGGCACCGGGGAGCTGTTTTTT | CASSFGGTPSGTGELFF
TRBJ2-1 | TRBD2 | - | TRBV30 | TGTGCCTGGAGTGTAGGACTAGCGGGCTACAATGAGCAGTTCTTC | CAWSVGLAGYNEQFF
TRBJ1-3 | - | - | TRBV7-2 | TGTGCCAGCAGTTCGGGGGGGTACGGAAACACCATATATTTT | CASSSGGYGNTIYF
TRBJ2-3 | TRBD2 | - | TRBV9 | TGTGCCAGCAGCCCCGGGGGTACTAGCGGGAGGGAAGATACGCAGTATTTT | CASSPGGTSGREDTQYF
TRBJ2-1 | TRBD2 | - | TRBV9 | TGTGCCAGCAGCGTAGAACTAAGACTAGCGGACAATGAGCAGTTCTTC | CASSVELRLADNEQFF
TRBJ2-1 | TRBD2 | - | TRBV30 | TGTGCCTGGGGCAGACTAGCGGGAGTATCAAATGAGCAGTTCTTC | CAWGRLAGVSNEQFF
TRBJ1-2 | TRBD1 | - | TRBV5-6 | TGTGCCAGCAGCCCCTTTTCAGGGGGGTATCTGGTTGATGGCTACACCTTC | CASSPFSGGYLVDGYTF
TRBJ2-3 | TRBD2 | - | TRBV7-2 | TGTGCCAGCAGCCAGGGACTAAGCACAGATACGCAGTATTTT | CASSQGLSTDTQYF
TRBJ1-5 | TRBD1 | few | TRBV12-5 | TGTGCTAGTGGTTTGGTAGGACAGGAAGGTCAGCCCCAGCATTTT | CASGLVGQEGQPQHF
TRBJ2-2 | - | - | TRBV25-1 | TGTGCCAGCAGTGAATCTCAGGACAGTCTGTTAACCGGGGAGCTGTTTTTT | CASSESQDSLLTGELFF
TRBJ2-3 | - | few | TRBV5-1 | TGCGCCAGCAGCTTGGACAGTTCCACAGATACGCAGTATTTT | CASSLDSSTDTQYF
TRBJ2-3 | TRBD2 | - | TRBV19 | TGTGCCAGTAGTATGCAGACTAGCGGGGATACGCAGTATTTT | CASSMQTSGDTQYF
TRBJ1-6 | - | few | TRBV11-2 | TGTGCCAGCAGCTTAGATGCAGAATCCTATAATTCACCCCTCCACTTT | CASSLDAESYNSPLHF
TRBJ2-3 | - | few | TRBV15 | TGTGCCACCAGATCCATCTTAGTTGGGGCCACAGATACGCAGTATTTT | CATRSILVGATDTQYF
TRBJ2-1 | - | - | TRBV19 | TGTGCCAGTAGTATAGGGGGGGAGTATCCCTACAATGAGCAGTTCTTC | CASSIGGEYPYNEQFF
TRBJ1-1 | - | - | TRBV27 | TGTGCCAGCAGCTTAAACAGATACTTGAACACTGAAGCTTTCTTT | CASSLNRYLNTEAFF
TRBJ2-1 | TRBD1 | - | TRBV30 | TGTGCCTGGAGGGACAGGGGCCCGTCGTTCTTC | CAWRDRGPSFF
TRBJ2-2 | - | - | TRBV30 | TGTGCCTGGACTCCAGGGTCCGGGGAGCTGTTTTTT | CAWTPGSGELFF
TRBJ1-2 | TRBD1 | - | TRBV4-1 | TGCGCCAGCAGCCAAGATCCTCCAGGGGGCTGGAAAGGCTACACCTTC | CASSQDPPGGWKGYTF
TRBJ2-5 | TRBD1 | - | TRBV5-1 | TGCGCCAGCAGCCCGGGGACAGGGCAAGAGACCCAGTACTTC | CASSPGTGQETQYF
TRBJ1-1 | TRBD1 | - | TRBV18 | TGTGCCAGCTCACCCCGGGACAGGGGAACGACTGAAGCTTTCTTT | CASSPRDRGTTEAFF
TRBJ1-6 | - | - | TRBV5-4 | TGTGCCAGCAGCTTCGACAGTAATAATTCACCCCTCCACTTT | CASSFDSNNSPLHF
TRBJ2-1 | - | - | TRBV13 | TGTGCCAGCAGCCCCGGGACAAATGAGCAGTTCTTC | CASSPGTNEQFF
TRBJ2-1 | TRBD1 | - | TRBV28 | TGTGCCAGTCCGGGCCCCGGACAGGGGAACAATGAGCAGTTCTTC | CASPGPGQGNNEQFF
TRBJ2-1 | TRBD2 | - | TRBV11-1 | TGTGCCAGCAGCTTACTAGCGGGCCCCTACAATGAGCAGTTCTTC | CASSLLAGPYNEQFF
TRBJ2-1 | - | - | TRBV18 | TGTGCCAGCTCACCAAATCTTGGACATTATGAGCAGTTCTTC | CASSPNLGHYEQFF
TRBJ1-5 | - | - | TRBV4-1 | TGCGCCAGCAGCCAGGGGACATTCACAGGCAATCAGCCCCAGCATTTT | CASSQGTFTGNQPQHF
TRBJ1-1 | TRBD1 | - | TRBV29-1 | TGCAGCGTATCGGACAGGGACTTAGGAGCTTTCTTT | CSVSDRDLGAFF
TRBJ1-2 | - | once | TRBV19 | TGTGCCAGTAAATCGGACTATGGCTACACCTTC | CASKSDYGYTF
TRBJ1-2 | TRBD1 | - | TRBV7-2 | TGTGCCAGCAGTTCGGACAGGGGGGAGTATGGCTACACCTTC | CASSSDRGEYGYTF
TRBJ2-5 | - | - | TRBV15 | TGTGCCACCAGCAGAGATTACGGAGAGACCCAGTACTTC | CATSRDYGETQYF
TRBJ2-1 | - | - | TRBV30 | TGTGCCTGGAGTGGCGGGACAGCCTCCTACAATGAGCAGTTCTTC | CAWSGGTASYNEQFF
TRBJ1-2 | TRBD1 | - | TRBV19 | TGTGCCAGTAGTCTACAGGACAGGTGGTCGTGGGGCTACACCTTC | CASSLQDRWSWGYTF
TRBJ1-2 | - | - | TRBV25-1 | TGTGCCAGCAGTGAATCCGGGTCTAGAAACTATGGCTACACCTTC | CASSESGSRNYGYTF
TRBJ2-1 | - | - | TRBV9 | TGTGCCAGCAGCGGAGGGGGGGACTCGAGCTCCTACAATGAGCAGTTCTTC | CASSGGGDSSSYNEQFF
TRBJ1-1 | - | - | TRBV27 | TGTGCCAGCAGTCCCAGTTGGAGGGGACTGAACACTGAAGCTTTCTTT | CASSPSWRGLNTEAFF
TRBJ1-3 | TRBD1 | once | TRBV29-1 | TGCAGCGTTGAATCCGGGACAGTCAACACCATATATTTT | CSVESGTVNTIYF
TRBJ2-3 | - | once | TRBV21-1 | TGTGCCAGCAGCAAAGGGACTACCTTTAGCACAGATACGCAGTATTTT | CASSKGTTFSTDTQYF
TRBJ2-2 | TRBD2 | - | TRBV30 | TGTGCCTGGAGTCCGAATGAAGCGGGAGTGGGCGGGGAGCTGTTTTTT | CAWSPNEAGVGGELFF
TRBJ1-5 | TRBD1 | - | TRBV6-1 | TGTGCCAGCAGTGCTCCGACAGGGGGAGATCAGCCCCAGCATTTT | CASSAPTGGDQPQHF
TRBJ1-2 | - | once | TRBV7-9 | TGTGCCAGCAGCCCCATTGGGAGGGGTAGTGGCTACACCTTC | CASSPIGRGSGYTF
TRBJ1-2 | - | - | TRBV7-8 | TGTGCCAGCAGCTTAGCGCGGCGGTTCTATGGCTACACCTTC | CASSLARRFYGYTF
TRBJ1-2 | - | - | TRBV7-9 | TGTGCCAGCAGCTCACTCGATGGTGGCTACACCTTC | CASSSLDGGYTF